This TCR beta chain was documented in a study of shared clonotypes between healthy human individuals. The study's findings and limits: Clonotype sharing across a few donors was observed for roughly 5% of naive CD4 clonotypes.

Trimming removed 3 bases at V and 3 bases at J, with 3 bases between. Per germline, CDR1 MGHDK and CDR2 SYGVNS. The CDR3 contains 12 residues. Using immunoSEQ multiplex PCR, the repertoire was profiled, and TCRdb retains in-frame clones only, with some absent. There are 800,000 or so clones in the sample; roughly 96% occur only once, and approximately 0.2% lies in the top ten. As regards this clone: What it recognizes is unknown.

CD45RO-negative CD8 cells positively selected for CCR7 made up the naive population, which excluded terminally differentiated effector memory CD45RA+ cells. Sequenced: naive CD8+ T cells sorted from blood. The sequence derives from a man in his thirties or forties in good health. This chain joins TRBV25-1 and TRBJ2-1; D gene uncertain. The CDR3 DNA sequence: TGTGCCAGCAGTGACGGCTACAATGAGCAGTTCTTC. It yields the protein CASSDGYNEQFF. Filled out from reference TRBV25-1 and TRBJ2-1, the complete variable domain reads EADIYQTPRYLVIGTGKKITLECSQTMGHDKMYWYQQDPGMELHLIHYSYGVNSTEKGDLSSESTVSRIRTEHFPLTLESARPSHTSQYLCASSDGYNEQFFGPGTRLTVL.